This TCR beta chain was identified during a study of cytomegalovirus exposure and HLA in healthy donors. 13 Jbeta primers and 60 Vbeta primers were used for the PCR. Profiling relied on immunoSEQ multiplex PCR, and the TCRdb table lists in-frame clones only, not all of them. The sample lists approximately 71,000 clones; about two thirds were seen once. The CDR3 consists of 11 residues. Germline-derived CDR1 and CDR2 are MNHNY and SVGAGI (reference sequence). Trimming pared 6 bases from V and 13 bases from J, leaving 15 bases between. The chain is built from TRBV6-6 and TRBJ1-1; a weak D match, TRBD1 (5 bases). Sample: PBMCs. This clonotype was sampled from a woman aged 40-49 years in good health and CMV-seropositive. CDR3: CASSRQFKCFF. The CDR3 bases are TGTGCCAGCAGCCGACAGTTCAAATGTTTCTTT.